One and the same sample provided the 28 T cell receptor beta chains below, sequenced in a study of Graves' ophthalmopathy and Graves' hyperthyroidism. Amplification of the TCR beta CDR3 regions used RNA transcripts (as template). The first round was an RT-PCR with HTBI primers, and the second round was a multiplex PCR. A single record per CDR3 protein comes from TCRdb applying MiXCR to the multiplex PCR reads. The sample has more than 550,000 distinct CDR3 sequences, about two fifths seen once. The specimen sequenced was peripheral blood. These receptors were collected from an adult man with Graves' ophthalmopathy.

The CDR3 DNA reads TGTGCCAGCAGCTTACGGACTAGCGGGACTGAGCAGTACTTC. Its translation: CASSLRTSGTEQYF. The chain employs TRBV11-1 and TRBJ2-7; 12 bases align to TRBD2. Germline V CDR1 and CDR2: SGHAT, FQDESV (reference sequence). The CDR3 is 14 amino acids. V was pared by 2 bases and J by 7 bases, with 3 bases of the junction left unmatched.

In its sample, this clonotype was seen many times. The chain links TRBV11-2 to TRBJ1-4; no firm D call. The CDR3 extends over 12 amino acids. The V gene's germline CDR1 is SGHAT and CDR2 FQNNGV. V shed 5 bases and J shed 7 bases, with 8 bases lying between them. CDR3 loop: CASSRDGEKLFF. The CDR3 nucleotides are TGTGCCAGCAGCCGAGACGGTGAAAAACTGTTTTTT.

This clonotype has at least ten counts. The chain is built from TRBV10-3 and TRBJ2-7; 12 bases fit TRBD1. This CDR3 region has 15 residues. Looked up from germline, CDR1 is ENHRY and CDR2 is SYGVKD. V was pared by 3 bases and J by 4 bases, with 4 bases of the junction left unmatched. The CDR3 spells CAISDRDRGQYEQYF. The CDR3 nucleotides are TGTGCCATCAGTGACAGGGACAGGGGGCAGTACGAGCAGTACTTC.

This clonotype was recorded many times. V is TRBV20-1 and J is TRBJ1-2; TRBD1 matches at 8 bases. Germline CDR1 and CDR2: DFQATT and SNEGSKA (reference sequence). Losses at the gene ends were 3 bases for V and 2 bases for J; bases not matched to a gene: 2. This CDR3 has 13 amino acids. The chain's CDR3 is CSARDRENYGYTF. CDR3 sequence (DNA): TGCAGTGCTAGGGACAGGGAGAACTATGGCTACACCTTC.

This clonotype was found many times. The V and J genes are TRBV6-6 and TRBJ1-6; tentatively, D is TRBD1 (6 bases). The V gene lost 0 bases and the J gene lost 6 bases, with 9 bases spanning the gap. The CDR3 is made up of 15 amino acids. Looked up from germline, CDR1 is MNHNY and CDR2 is SVGAGI (reference sequence). CDR3 in DNA: TGTGCCAGCAGTTACTCCCGGGGGGCTAATTCACCCCTCCACTTT. Its protein is CASSYSRGANSPLHF.

This clonotype has ten or more counts. The chain carries TRBV6-5 and TRBJ1-4, with a weak D call TRBD1 (6 bases). The CDR3 is made up of 12 amino acids. In germline, CDR1 is MNHEY, CDR2 SVGAGI. V was shortened by 6 bases and J by 8 bases, with 10 bases between the two germline ends. The CDR3 region is CASRTQGEKLFF. The DNA for the CDR3 is TGTGCCAGCAGGACCCAGGGGGAAAAACTGTTTTTT.

The J gene is TRBJ1-1, the V gene TRBV10-3, with a weak D call TRBD1 (6 bases). V was clipped by 6 bases and J by 11 bases, with 16 bases between them. Germline CDR1 and CDR2: ENHRY and SYGVKD. The CDR3 spans 12 residues. The chain's CDR3 is CAIRGDIANAFF. In nucleotides, the CDR3 is TGTGCCATCAGGGGGGACATAGCTAATGCTTTCTTT.

The rearrangement uses TRBV7-9 and TRBJ2-2; TRBD2 agrees at 8 bases. Losses at the gene ends were 5 bases for V and 4 bases for J; bases not matched to a gene: 9. This CDR3 comprises 16 residues. Germline V lookup: CDR1 SEHNR, CDR2 FQNEAQ (reference sequence). CDR3 loop: CASSVSGGPSTGELFF. CDR3 nucleotides: TGTGCCAGCAGCGTATCGGGAGGGCCTAGCACCGGGGAGCTGTTTTTT. Together with reference TRBV7-9 and TRBJ2-2, the CDR3 gives the full variable domain: DTGVSQNPRHKITKRGQNVTFRCDPISEHNRLYWYRQTLGQGPEFLTYFQNEAQLEKSRLLSDRFSAERPKGSFSTLEIQRTEQGDSAMYLCASSVSGGPSTGELFFGEGSRLTVL.

Details on this clonotype: A read error may be the cause here, since a much bigger clone is one base away. It is likely a read error, because the conserved phenylalanine at the end of the CDR3 is missing. The CDR3 loop reads CASRRDYKETQYL. CDR3 nucleotides: TGCGCCAGCAGAAGGGACTATAAAGAGACCCAGTACCTC. The rearrangement joins TRBV10-2 to TRBJ2-5; 7 bases match TRBD2. From germline, CDR1 is WSHSY and CDR2 SAAADI. The ends lost 6 bases at V and 3 bases at J; junction bases unmatched: 4. This CDR3 has 13 amino acids.

The chain links TRBV15 to TRBJ2-7; D possibly matches TRBD1 or TRBD2 (5 bases each). The germline V and J ends were trimmed by 3 bases and 3 bases, with 12 bases remaining between them. There are 14 residues in the CDR3. CDR1 and CDR2 from the germline V gene are LNHNV and YYDKDF (reference sequence). This chain's CDR3 is CATSSPGTSYEQYF. For the CDR3, the DNA is TGTGCCACCAGCAGCCCCGGGACGAGCTACGAGCAGTACTTC.

This clonotype was observed many times. The V call is TRBV7-3, the J call TRBJ1-3; 7 bases are a match to TRBD1. CDR1 is SGHTA, CDR2 FQGTGA, per germline. The CDR3 has 16 amino acids. The trim removed 3 bases at V and 0 bases at J, leaving 5 bases unmatched. The chain's CDR3 is CASSFGTVDSGNTIYF. The CDR3 DNA is TGTGCCAGCAGCTTCGGGACAGTTGACTCTGGAAACACCATATATTTT.

This sequence joins TRBV7-8 and TRBJ2-5; 10 bases line up with TRBD2. Per the germline V gene, CDR1 is SGHVS and CDR2 is FQNEAQ. Unmatched junction bases numbered 9, after V lost 6 bases and J lost 5 bases. The CDR3 consists of 15 residues. CDR3 in DNA: TGTGCCAGCAGTGCTGATAGCGGGGGGAGCGAGACCCAGTACTTC. Amino acid sequence: CASSADSGGSETQYF. Together with reference TRBV7-8 and TRBJ2-5, the CDR3 gives the full variable domain: GAGVSQSPRYKVAKRGQDVALRCDPISGHVSLFWYQQALGQGPEFLTYFQNEAQLDKSGLPSDRFFAERPEGSVSTLKIQRTQQEDSAVYLCASSADSGGSETQYFGPGTRLLVL.

Ten or more counts support this clonotype. The chain joins TRBV20-1 to TRBJ2-7; weak D call: TRBD2 (6 bases). The CDR3 length is 13 residues. Germline lookup yields CDR1 DFQATT and CDR2 SNEGSKA (reference sequence). V lost 0 bases and J 5 bases, leaving 11 bases between the germline ends. CDR3 nucleotide sequence: TGCAGTGCTAGAGATCCGACTAGAGACGAGCAGTACTTC. Translation gives CSARDPTRDEQYF.

Ten or more counts support this clonotype. This sequence joins TRBV10-3 and TRBJ2-2; TRBD2 matches 11 bases. Per the germline V gene, CDR1 is ENHRY and CDR2 is SYGVKD. This CDR3 comprises 15 residues. Unmatched junction bases numbered 4, after V lost 5 bases and J lost 5 bases. The CDR3 bases are TGTGCCATCAGTCAACTAGCGGGAGAGACCGGGGAGCTGTTTTTT. This gives the protein CAISQLAGETGELFF.

The chain uses TRBV24-1 and TRBJ1-3; TRBD1 aligns across 7 bases. The V segment lost 5 bases and the J segment 9 bases; nucleotides outside the gene matches: 3. Germline V CDR1 and CDR2: KGHDR, SFDVKD. This CDR3 region has 12 residues. This chain's CDR3 is CATSATGSTIYF. Here the CDR3 DNA reads TGTGCCACCAGTGCGACAGGGAGCACCATATATTTT.

This clonotype was counted only a few times. CDR3 residues: CASSQPTGGHNSPLHF. In DNA form, the CDR3 reads TGCGCCAGCAGCCAACCGACAGGGGGTCATAATTCACCCCTCCACTTT. The chain combines TRBV4-1 with TRBJ1-6; TRBD1 matches 9 bases. CDR1 is MGHRA and CDR2 is YSYEKL in the germline V gene. This CDR3 region has 16 residues. V lost 2 bases, J lost 5 bases, and 4 bases stayed unmatched.

This chain links TRBV7-9 with TRBJ2-1, with D perhaps matching TRBD1 (5 bases). The CDR3 totals 16 residues. Germline V gene sequence: CDR1 SEHNR, CDR2 FQNEAQ (reference sequence). V was cut by 4 bases and J by 3 bases, with 16 bases left in between. CDR3 protein: CASSSTDRVVYNEQFF. The CDR3 DNA is TGTGCCAGCAGCTCGACTGACAGAGTGGTCTACAATGAGCAGTTCTTC. The full variable domain, completed using reference TRBV7-9 and TRBJ2-1, is DTGVSQNPRHKITKRGQNVTFRCDPISEHNRLYWYRQTLGQGPEFLTYFQNEAQLEKSRLLSDRFSAERPKGSFSTLEIQRTEQGDSAMYLCASSSTDRVVYNEQFFGPGTRLTVL.

This chain joins TRBV14 and TRBJ2-2; no reliable D call. Germline V lookup: CDR1 SGHDN, CDR2 FVKESK. The CDR3 has 16 amino acids. Trimming pared 1 base from V and 1 base from J, leaving 10 bases between. The CDR3 is CASSQVRSGNTGELFF. CDR3 sequence (DNA): TGTGCCAGCAGCCAAGTTAGATCCGGGAACACCGGGGAGCTGTTTTTT.

This clonotype was seen a single time. A single base separates this from a much larger clone, so it may be a read error. A read error is likely, as this CDR3 ends without the conserved phenylalanine or tryptophan. The chain carries TRBV25-1 and TRBJ2-7; perhaps TRBD1 as D (8 bases). The germline V gene has CDR1 MGHDK and CDR2 SYGVNS. The length of the CDR3 is 14 residues. The germline V and J ends were trimmed by 6 bases and 5 bases, with 17 bases remaining between them. CDR3 DNA: TGTGCCAGCAGCTTTTGGACAGGGACTAACGAGCAGTACCTC. It encodes CASSFWTGTNEQYL.

The chain uses TRBV12-3 or TRBV12-4 and TRBJ2-5; no firm D call. The V end lost 6 bases, the J end lost 9 bases, and 11 bases lay between the germline ends. This CDR3 spans 11 amino acids. DNA for the CDR3: TGTGCCAGCAGCGTGGGTCCAGCCCAGTACTTC. Translated, it gives CASSVGPAQYF.

This clonotype was picked up many times. The chain recombines TRBV5-6 with TRBJ1-2, with 10 bases aligning to TRBD1. CDR3 length equals 13 residues. The V gene end was trimmed by 2 bases and the J gene end by 8 bases; junction bases not matched to a gene: 3. CDR1 is SGHDT and CDR2 is YYEEEE in the germline V gene. The CDR3 DNA reads as TGTGCCAGCAGCTTCGGACAGGGGGAAGGCTACACCTTC. Its protein is CASSFGQGEGYTF.

This clonotype was recorded many times. CDR3 sequence (DNA): TGTGCCAGCAAACTGCAGGGGGATCAGCCCCAGCATTTT. This gives the protein CASKLQGDQPQHF. The chain employs TRBV2 and TRBJ1-5; 7 bases match TRBD1. The CDR3 extends over 13 amino acids. The junction had 5 bases not matched to a gene; V was cut back by 7 bases and J by 5 bases. Germline V lookup: CDR1 SNHLY, CDR2 FYNNEI.

This clonotype was counted once. The conserved closing phenylalanine or tryptophan is absent in this CDR3, likely reflecting a read error. The rearrangement joins TRBV29-1 to TRBJ1-1, with D uncertain. This CDR3 has 11 amino acids. Trimming cost V 4 bases and J 4 bases, with 7 bases left between them. Looked up from germline, CDR1 is SQVTM and CDR2 is ANQGSEA. CDR3 residues: CSVVRSTEAFL. In DNA form, the CDR3 reads TGCAGCGTTGTCAGATCCACTGAAGCTTTCCTT.

The V and J genes are TRBV5-8 and TRBJ2-6; D tentatively reads TRBD1 or TRBD2 (5 bases each). The V gene lost 4 bases and the J gene lost 4 bases, with 15 bases spanning the gap. CDR1 is SGHTS, CDR2 YDEGEE, per germline. This CDR3 is built from 16 residues. CDR3 in DNA: TGTGCCAGCAGCCCTCGGGGCCAAGGAGGGGCCAACGTCCTGACTTTC. It specifies CASSPRGQGGANVLTF.

The chain carries TRBV29-1 and TRBJ2-6; D is undetermined. This CDR3 is built from 12 residues. Deletions cut 6 bases from V and 6 bases from J, with 9 bases between. Per the germline V gene, CDR1 is SQVTM and CDR2 is ANQGSEA. The CDR3 DNA reads as TGCAGCGTGGATAACACGGCCAACGTCCTGACTTTC. As protein: CSVDNTANVLTF.

This clonotype was seen at least ten times. This chain links TRBV5-1 with TRBJ2-5; possibly TRBD1 for D (5 bases). From germline, CDR1 is SGHRS and CDR2 YFSETQ. V was shortened by 5 bases and J by 0 bases, with 11 bases between the two germline ends. This CDR3 comprises 14 residues. This CDR3 is CASSLSGNQETQYF. CDR3 nucleotides: TGCGCCAGCAGTTTATCAGGGAACCAAGAGACCCAGTACTTC.

The V call is TRBV7-2, the J call TRBJ1-4, with no clear D. The CDR3 contains 13 residues. Germline V gives CDR1 SGHTA, CDR2 FQGNSA. The V end lost 7 bases, the J end lost 8 bases, and 14 bases lay between the germline ends. CDR3: CASKVAGKEKLFF. DNA for the CDR3: TGTGCCAGCAAGGTAGCGGGGAAGGAAAAACTGTTTTTT.

This clonotype was seen more than once but under ten times. V gene TRBV18 combines with J gene TRBJ2-5; D gene ambiguous. CDR3 size: 14 residues. Trimming stripped 0 bases from V and 5 bases from J, with 10 bases between. Germline V CDR1 and CDR2: KGHSH, LQKENI. The CDR3 region is CASSPPLNGETQYF. CDR3 in DNA: TGTGCCAGCTCACCACCTCTGAACGGGGAGACCCAGTACTTC.